This T cell receptor beta chain was observed in a study of shared clonotypes between healthy human individuals (TCRdb year 2020). With respect to the entire study: Two women and a few men aged 18 to 49 years were included in the cohort. Per donor, three plates each were used for CD4 naive and CD4 memory, two for CD8 naive, and one for CD8 memory. To estimate repertoire size and how much clonotypes are shared between individuals, the study performed deep sequencing of blood TCR repertoires from a handful of healthy adults. To increase sequencing depth and limit assay-specific biases, different laboratories used diverse techniques to prepare libraries and sequence TCR repertoires. Leukapheresis yielded between about 0.85 and 9.5 billion PBMCs per donor.

Healthy HIV-negative adults with no recently reported acute infections or vaccinations were included as donors. All donors were Caucasian adults living in Nashville, Tennessee, USA. Magnetic negative selection was used to enrich CD4+ T cells, after which naive cells were positively selected on CD45RA and the negative fraction became the memory subset. Blood was obtained by leukapheresis, after which PBMCs were separated by Ficoll-Histopaque density gradient centrifugation and cryopreserved in liquid nitrogen vapor phase. Analytical flow cytometry was used to check the purity and quantity of each magnetically sorted T cell population. Genomic DNA was isolated from every sorted fraction and measured by UV absorbance on a Nanodrop 2000c. CDR1 and CDR2 are drawn from the germline V gene (reference sequence): SEHNR, FQNEAQ. Deletion took 5 bases off V and 4 bases off J, with a span of 19 bases between the germline ends. The CDR3 runs 16 residues from the cysteine to the phenylalanine. The only DNA kept is the CDR3, 48 bases in frame from the first base.

As for this clone: The antigen this receptor binds is unknown. The sample holds no much larger clone one base away, and base qualities are not on file.

Findings and caveats that apply to the study as a whole: Sampling was restricted to blood, and TCR repertoires in tissue are likely to differ from TCR repertoires in blood. The genetic and exposure-history diversity represented was limited by the small number of donors. Naive subsets generally had larger estimated clonotype richness than memory subsets. Based on pairwise subsampling, the degree of clonotype sharing among donors was expected to be affected by sequencing depth. Across a few donors, approximately 5% of naive CD4, around 3.3% of naive CD8, roughly 2.3% of memory CD4, and roughly 0.4% of memory CD8 clonotypes were shared. Even with the large sequencing depth, rarefaction of the sorted-subset datasets indicated that sequencing was incomplete. Compared with non-shared clonotypes, the clonotypes found in all four sorted-subset donors had higher generation probabilities.

Using the deep immunoSEQ assay, TCR CDR3 regions were amplified from genomic DNA by multiplex PCR. For each cell subset, the extracted genomic DNA was distributed evenly across all wells of several immunoSEQ 96-well plates, and each plate served as one replicate. For sorted subsets, approximately 0.2 ug of genomic DNA, equivalent to around 31,000 T cell genomes, went into each replicate PCR. The purified libraries were quantified using a Qubit 3.0 fluorometer, sized with a Bioanalyzer 2100, and then quantified again using the KAPA Library Quantification kit. Each immunoSEQ 96-well plate was sequenced on its own single-read 150-cycle Illumina NextSeq 550 flow cell. The paper's processing steps were these. Because only junctional sequences without quality scores were contained in the immunoSEQ output, filtering matching that applied to full-length reads could not be performed. To assign V/J genes and CDR3, sequences were annotated against IMGT germline references using PyIR, a Python wrapper for IgBLAST v1.9. Reads were removed for weak V/J assignments (E-value above 1e-6), missing CDR3, stop codons, out-of-frame junctions, or ambiguous translated residues. A V3J clonotype was defined by an identical inferred V gene, J gene, and CDR3 amino acid sequence. Percentage overlap between repertoires was computed as shared unique clonotypes divided by the size of the smaller repertoire. Repertoire richness was assessed with RTK rarefaction, the Chao1 estimator, and Recon v2.1 estimates of unobserved clonotypes. OLGA was used to compute generation probabilities for all TCRbeta clonotypes that the gDNA method yielded from a handful of donors. Sourced from immuneACCESS, this table was stored by TCRdb with only in-frame sequences that have V and J called. A share of the clones is absent; for the studies checked, an unresolved V gene accounts for under half, and the remainder has no known explanation. That table is the source of V, J and clone size, and D and trimming were worked out from the DNA. The sample has 2.3 million or so clones on record, more than 80% of them singletons. The ten biggest clones cover 0.35% to 0.5% of the sample.

The receptor was isolated from a man aged 18-30 years in good health. Some clones in this sample may be carry-over from other donors' samples. The chain is made from TRBV7-9 and TRBJ2-3; D gene: possibly TRBD1, on 6 matching bases. Sequenced sample: naive CD4+ T cells from PBMCs. This specimen's cell subset or site label, interpreted: CD45RA+ positively selected. The sequence in DNA is TGTGCCAGCAGCCCTGGACGGACAGATTTTGCAGATACGCAGTATTTT. Translated, this gives CASSPGRTDFADTQYF.